This passage covers 19 T cell receptor beta chains from one sample sequenced in a study of blood T cells in healthy people across ages. Together with a sample-barcoded 5' primer, a J-beta primer mix was included in a second PCR lasting about 7 to 11 cycles. TCRdb re-derived calls from the 5' RACE reads in MiXCR, one entry per CDR3 protein. The data show a few hundred thousand distinct CDR3 sequences, about 55% seen once. The sample consisted of blood. Source of these receptors: a man aged 60-69 years in good health.

The V call is TRBV5-1, the J call TRBJ2-1; 8 nucleotides agree with TRBD2. The CDR3 is made up of 16 amino acids. The V gene end was trimmed by 0 bases and the J gene end by 8 bases; junction bases not matched to a gene: 10. CDR1 and CDR2 from the germline V gene are SGHRS and YFSETQ. This chain's CDR3 is CASSLASGSGWDEQFF. In nucleotides, the CDR3 is TGCGCCAGCAGCTTGGCAAGCGGGAGTGGTTGGGATGAGCAGTTCTTC.

The chain has TRBV7-9 and TRBJ2-6; D is unclear. CDR1 is SEHNR, CDR2 FQNEAQ, per germline (reference sequence). This CDR3 is built from 15 residues. V dropped 1 base and J dropped 2 bases, with 6 bases sitting between them. Here the CDR3 DNA reads TGTGCCAGCAGCTTAGACATCCCTGGGGCCAACGTCCTGACTTTC. Its translation is CASSLDIPGANVLTF.

The chain joins TRBV28 to TRBJ1-2; tentatively, D is TRBD1 (6 bases). Looked up from germline, CDR1 is MDHEN and CDR2 is SYDVKM. Trimming removed 8 bases at V and 4 bases at J, with 17 bases between. This CDR3 is built from 14 residues. Here the CDR3 reads CASEGGKGLYGYTF. The DNA for the CDR3 is TGTGCCAGCGAGGGGGGAAAGGGGCTCTATGGCTACACCTTC.

This chain joins TRBV2 and TRBJ1-5; a possible D gene is TRBD1 (6 bases). The CDR3 has 15 residues. Germline CDR1 reads SNHLY; CDR2 reads FYNNEI. V was shortened by 8 bases and J by 0 bases, with 14 bases between the two germline ends. The CDR3 bases are TGTGCCAGCTCGACAGGTGCCAATAGCAATCAGCCCCAGCATTTT. Translation: CASSTGANSNQPQHF. The full variable domain, rest sourced from reference TRBV2 and TRBJ1-5, is EPEVTQTPSHQVTQMGQEVILRCVPISNHLYFYWYRQILGQKVEFLVSFYNNEISEKSEIFDDQFSVERPDGSNFTLKIRSTKLEDSAMYFCASSTGANSNQPQHFGDGTRLSIL.

The rearrangement links TRBV2 to TRBJ1-1; D uncertain. The ends were cut back, 6 bases at V and 0 bases at J, with 11 bases in the middle. The germline V gene has CDR1 SNHLY and CDR2 FYNNEI. The CDR3 consists of 14 residues. CDR3 bases: TGTGCCAGCAGGATGGCATCGATGAACACTGAAGCTTTCTTT. Translated, it gives CASRMASMNTEAFF.

V is TRBV10-3 and J is TRBJ2-7; 7 positions match TRBD1. Germline V CDR1 and CDR2: ENHRY, SYGVKD. The trim removed 11 bases at V and 7 bases at J, leaving 11 bases unmatched. The CDR3 has 12 amino acids. CDR3 loop: CAGSRGLEEQYF. Here the CDR3 DNA reads TGTGCCGGGAGCAGGGGGTTAGAAGAGCAGTACTTC.

Points on this clonotype: The junction departs from germline at one end; a sequencing error may be responsible. The chain recombines TRBV20-1 with TRBJ2-3, with TRBD2 matching 9 bases. The germline V gene encodes CDR1 DFQATT and CDR2 SNEGSKA (reference sequence). CDR3 size: 17 residues. The DNA for the CDR3 is TGCAGTGTTAGAGACCGGCGGGGGGGATATCGGGCAGATACGCAGTATTTT. Its protein is CSVRDRRGGYRADTQYF.

This clonotype was observed many times. The CDR3 nucleotides are TGTGCCAGCAGTTACGTCCTCTCTGGGGCCAACGTCCTGACTTTC. This codes for CASSYVLSGANVLTF. This rearrangement joins TRBV6-2 or TRBV6-3 to TRBJ2-6; D remains ambiguous. The CDR3 contains 15 residues. V was clipped by 2 bases and J by 0 bases, with 5 bases between them. Germline V gene lookup returns CDR1 MNHEY and CDR2 SVGEGT.

J is TRBJ2-7 and V is TRBV9; no clear D gene. Trimming cost V 3 bases and J 9 bases, with 10 bases left between them. The CDR3 is made up of 11 amino acids. Germline assignment: CDR1 SGDLS and CDR2 YYNGEE. This CDR3 reads CASSGEVGQYF. The CDR3 region has the DNA TGTGCCAGCAGCGGAGAAGTCGGGCAGTACTTC. Together with reference TRBV9 and TRBJ2-7, the CDR3 gives the full variable domain: DSGVTQTPKHLITATGQRVTLRCSPRSGDLSVYWYQQSLDQGLQFLIQYYNGEERAKGNILERFSAQQFPDLHSELNLSSLELGDSALYFCASSGEVGQYFGPGTRLTVT.

The chain combines TRBV27 with TRBJ2-1, with D perhaps TRBD2 (6 bases). Trimming removed 5 bases at V and 7 bases at J, with 15 bases between. The CDR3 extends over 14 amino acids. Germline V gene data show CDR1 as MNHEY and CDR2 as SMNVEV (reference sequence). The CDR3 bases are TGTGCCAGCAGTCCCCACGGGAGTCGGAATGAGCAGTTCTTC. Protein: CASSPHGSRNEQFF.

This clonotype has a handful of counts. This sequence joins TRBV7-3 and TRBJ2-3; 14 bases fit TRBD2. This CDR3 contains 16 residues. CDR1 and CDR2 (germline): SGHTA, FQGTGA. Unmatched junction bases numbered 5, after V lost 5 bases and J lost 4 bases. The CDR3 here is CASSPTSGRAPDTQYF. For the CDR3, the DNA is TGTGCCAGCAGCCCGACTAGCGGGAGGGCCCCAGATACGCAGTATTTT.

V and J are TRBV7-2 and TRBJ2-1; D unclear. The CDR3 covers 13 residues. Germline loops: CDR1 SGHTA, CDR2 FQGNSA. Trimming removed 5 bases at V and 7 bases at J, with 12 bases between. Written as DNA, the CDR3 is TGTGCCAGCAGCAGCTTGGTGGCTAATGAGCAGTTCTTC. This translates into CASSSLVANEQFF.

This clonotype showed up just once. V gene TRBV20-1 combines with J gene TRBJ2-1, with TRBD2 matching 11 bases. Germline CDR1 and CDR2: DFQATT and SNEGSKA (reference sequence). The CDR3 runs 17 residues. V was pared by 6 bases and J by 4 bases, with 14 bases of the junction left unmatched. The CDR3 protein is CSATMMVAGGRYNEQFF. In DNA, the CDR3 is TGCAGTGCCACCATGATGGTAGCGGGGGGGAGGTACAATGAGCAGTTCTTC.

The gene calls are TRBV7-2 and TRBJ2-5, with a tentative D call TRBD2 (6 bases). Looked up from germline, CDR1 is SGHTA and CDR2 is FQGNSA. V was cut by 1 base and J by 6 bases, with 15 bases left in between. This CDR3 comprises 15 residues. CDR3 nucleotides: TGTGCCAGCAGCTTAGGAATCGGGGGAGGAAAGACCCAGTACTTC. It codes for CASSLGIGGGKTQYF. Full variable domain (missing parts from reference TRBV7-2 and TRBJ2-5): GAGVSQSPSNKVTEKGKDVELRCDPISGHTALYWYRQSLGQGLEFLIYFQGNSAPDKSGLPSDRFSAERTGGSVSTLTIQRTQQEDSAVYLCASSLGIGGGKTQYFGPGTRLLVL.

The CDR3 reads CASRETSTDTQYF. For the CDR3, the DNA is TGTGCCAGCAGAGAAACTAGCACAGATACGCAGTATTTT. V usage is TRBV4-2 and J usage is TRBJ2-3; D is undetermined. Germline V gene sequence: CDR1 LGHNA, CDR2 YNFKEQ. Trimming removed 6 bases at V and 0 bases at J, with 7 bases between. The length of the CDR3 is 13 residues.

The chain couples TRBV29-1 to TRBJ1-4; D remains unclear. Trimming took 4 bases from V and 0 from J, leaving 6 bases between them. In germline, CDR1 is SQVTM, CDR2 ANQGSEA. This CDR3 is built from 13 residues. This chain's CDR3 is CSVGAATNEKLFF. The CDR3 DNA reads TGCAGCGTTGGCGCTGCAACTAATGAAAAACTGTTTTTT.

The chain carries TRBV5-1 and TRBJ2-4; no definite D call. The J call may not be correct, given that the DNA end is closer to TRBJ2-7. The germline V gene encodes CDR1 SGHRS and CDR2 YFSETQ. The CDR3 spans 14 residues. In nucleotides, the CDR3 is TGCGCCAGCAGCTCTAACCGGGCCACCTACGAGCAGTACTTC. Protein: CASSSNRATYEQYF.

This clonotype was observed a handful of times. The chain uses TRBV29-1 and TRBJ2-1; D is possibly TRBD2 (6 bases). V lost 6 bases, J lost 1 base, and 22 bases lay in between. CDR3 size: 17 residues. Germline assignment: CDR1 SQVTM and CDR2 ANQGSEA. The CDR3 here is CSVGAPGGGRSYNEQFF. CDR3 nucleotide sequence: TGCAGCGTCGGGGCCCCCGGAGGAGGGCGGTCCTACAATGAGCAGTTCTTC.

This clonotype has a count of ten or more. The chain recombines TRBV29-1 with TRBJ2-3; 7 nucleotides line up with TRBD1. The CDR3 spans 14 residues. Germline lookup yields CDR1 SQVTM and CDR2 ANQGSEA. J gave up 2 bases and V 4 bases, and 6 bases lay outside the gene matches. CDR3: CSVGGTDLTDTQYF. Written as DNA, the CDR3 is TGCAGCGTTGGGGGGACAGATCTCACAGATACGCAGTATTTT.